This is a list of T cell receptor beta chains from one sample in a study of cytomegalovirus exposure and HLA in healthy donors. The protocol was immunoSEQ multiplex PCR, while the TCRdb copy is restricted to in-frame clones and leaves out a portion. In the table there are 60,000 or so clones, roughly 73% of which are singletons. The specimen sequenced was PBMCs. These receptors all stem from a woman aged 40 to 50 in good health and CMV-seropositive. The CDR3 runs from the conserved cysteine through the conserved F or W. A D gene is named only where the DNA matches it firmly. Size is stated for part of the rows, as once, few or many counts, or as a class when the clone is expanded.

CDR3	DNA	V	D	J	size
CASSRTSGSSYNEQFF	TGTGCCAGTAGTAGGACTAGCGGGAGCTCCTACAATGAGCAGTTCTTC	TRBV19	TRBD2	TRBJ2-1	few
CASSLEGRAIMNTEAFF	TGTGCCAGCAGCTTAGAGGGCAGGGCTATAATGAACACTGAAGCTTTCTTT	TRBV7-8	.	TRBJ1-1	once
CASQTTLNTGELFF	TGTGCCAGCCAGACTACCCTAAACACCGGGGAGCTGTTTTTT	TRBV7-2	.	TRBJ2-2	few
CASRNPLAGADTEAFF	TGTGCCAGCAGGAACCCTCTTGCGGGGGCTGACACTGAAGCTTTCTTT	TRBV2	.	TRBJ1-1	.
CASSLGLAGAGELFF	TGTGCCAGCAGCCTGGGACTAGCGGGGGCCGGGGAGCTGTTTTTT	TRBV7-9	TRBD2	TRBJ2-2	.
CASSGGQGTEAFF	TGTGCCAGCAGCGGGGGACAGGGCACTGAAGCTTTCTTT	TRBV6-1	TRBD1	TRBJ1-1	.
CASSQPDRATEAFF	TGCGCCAGCAGCCAACCTGACAGGGCCACTGAAGCTTTCTTT	TRBV4-1	TRBD1	TRBJ1-1	.
CASSHGTGVSSYEQYF	TGCGCCAGCAGCCACGGGACAGGCGTCAGCTCCTACGAGCAGTACTTC	TRBV4-1	TRBD1	TRBJ2-7	.
CASSLDRGYTF	TGTGCCAGCAGCTTAGATCGGGGCTACACCTTC	TRBV11-2	.	TRBJ1-2	.
CASAGSPYEQYF	TGCGCCAGTGCAGGGTCGCCCTACGAGCAGTACTTC	TRBV10-2	.	TRBJ2-7	.
CASFPGQGALASTDTQYF	TGTGCCAGCTTCCCGGGACAGGGGGCTCTAGCTAGCACAGATACGCAGTATTTT	TRBV5-4	TRBD1	TRBJ2-3	.
CASSLVVSEQYF	TGTGCCAGCAGCTTAGTAGTTAGTGAGCAGTACTTC	TRBV7-9	.	TRBJ2-7	.
CASSLFIEETQYF	TGTGCCAGCAGCTTGTTCATAGAAGAGACCCAGTACTTC	TRBV5-6	.	TRBJ2-5	.
CASRVGGTNTEAFF	TGTGCCAGTAGGGTTGGGGGGACTAACACTGAAGCTTTCTTT	TRBV19	.	TRBJ1-1	.
CASGRSSNTGELFF	TGTGCTAGTGGACGAAGCTCGAACACCGGGGAGCTGTTTTTT	TRBV12-5	.	TRBJ2-2	.
CASSSNRGIGYLTANTGELFF	TGTGCCAGCAGCAGCAACAGGGGGATCGGATACCTGACCGCTAACACCGGGGAGCTGTTTTTT	TRBV21-1	.	TRBJ2-2	.
CASSREAHQPQHF	TGTGCCAGCAGCCGAGAGGCCCATCAGCCCCAGCATTTT	TRBV7-9	.	TRBJ1-5	few
CASSSGQGTGELFF	TGCGCCAGCAGCTCGGGACAGGGTACCGGGGAGCTGTTTTTT	TRBV5-1	TRBD1	TRBJ2-2	.
CASSPREGSTEAFF	TGTGCCAGCTCACCACGGGAGGGGAGCACTGAAGCTTTCTTT	TRBV18	.	TRBJ1-1	.
CASSLEATGSHEQFF	TGTGCCAGCAGCTTAGAAGCGACAGGGAGCCATGAGCAGTTCTTC	TRBV11-2	TRBD1	TRBJ2-1	.
CASSLEAVTYEQYF	TGTGCCAGCAGCTTAGAAGCGGTTACCTACGAGCAGTACTTC	TRBV7-9	.	TRBJ2-7	.
CASSLRQTIMGYTF	TGTGCCAGCAGCCTAAGGCAGACTATCATGGGCTACACCTTC	TRBV5-8	.	TRBJ1-2	.
CATSGDSGNQPQHF	TGTGCCACCAGCGGGGACAGCGGTAATCAGCCCCAGCATTTT	TRBV15	TRBD1	TRBJ1-5	.
CASSPGLGSTDTQYF	TGTGCCAGCAGCCCAGGACTAGGCAGCACAGATACGCAGTATTTT	TRBV9	TRBD2	TRBJ2-3	.
CASSSDSGTGLLEQYF	TGTGCCAGCAGCTCTGACTCGGGGACAGGACTGCTCGAGCAGTACTTC	TRBV5-4	TRBD1	TRBJ2-7	few
CSSGGNQPQHF	TGCAGTTCGGGGGGCAATCAGCCCCAGCATTTT	TRBV20-1	.	TRBJ1-5	once
CAISGGGQGGTSKNIQYF	TGTGCCATCAGTGGGGGAGGACAGGGCGGGACATCGAAAAACATTCAGTACTTC	TRBV10-3	TRBD1	TRBJ2-4	.
CSALSGGKHQPQHF	TGCAGCGCCCTAAGCGGCGGTAAGCATCAGCCCCAGCATTTT	TRBV29-1	.	TRBJ1-5	.
CASSLEAAGTYGYTF	TGTGCCAGCAGCTTAGAGGCGGCGGGAACCTATGGCTACACCTTC	TRBV7-2	.	TRBJ1-2	.
CASSLQAGGFSYNEQFF	TGTGCCAGCAGCTTGCAAGCGGGGGGATTTTCCTACAATGAGCAGTTCTTC	TRBV5-4	TRBD2	TRBJ2-1	.
CAGSGTGRPGTQYF	TGTGCCGGCAGCGGGACAGGGCGGCCAGGGACCCAGTACTTC	TRBV9	TRBD1	TRBJ2-5	.
CASSQLGQGFDYGYTF	TGCGCCAGCAGCCAACTAGGACAGGGCTTTGACTATGGCTACACCTTC	TRBV4-3	TRBD1	TRBJ1-2	.
CSVLHGRGKLFF	TGCAGCGTACTCCATGGGAGGGGAAAACTGTTTTTT	TRBV29-1	.	TRBJ1-4	.
CASSEAGGGELYEQYF	TGTGCCAGCAGTGAAGCCGGGGGGGGCGAGCTCTACGAGCAGTACTTC	TRBV6-1	TRBD2	TRBJ2-7	.
CASSSGGADTQYF	TGTGCCAGCAGTTCCGGGGGGGCAGATACGCAGTATTTT	TRBV11-3	TRBD2	TRBJ2-3	.
CASSSSGYEQFF	TGTGCCAGCAGTTCCTCAGGGTATGAGCAGTTCTTC	TRBV7-3	.	TRBJ2-1	.
CASSATGDYEQYF	TGTGCCAGCAGCGCGACAGGGGACTACGAGCAGTACTTC	TRBV7-7	TRBD1	TRBJ2-7	.
CASSESPATEEQYF	TGCGCCAGCAGTGAGTCCCCCGCGACAGAAGAGCAGTACTTC	TRBV10-2	.	TRBJ2-7	many
CASSQDRDSYGYTF	TGCGCCAGCAGCCAAGATCGGGACAGCTATGGCTACACCTTC	TRBV4-3	TRBD1	TRBJ1-2	.
CASSEFSGVNTEAFF	TGTGCCAGCAGTGAGTTCAGCGGAGTGAACACTGAAGCTTTCTTT	TRBV6-1	.	TRBJ1-1	.
CASSSDVGRGGLKSSYNEQFF	TGCGCCAGCAGCTCGGATGTGGGGCGGGGGGGCCTCAAAAGCTCCTACAATGAGCAGTTCTTC	TRBV5-1	TRBD2	TRBJ2-1	.
CASSGQGGDEQFF	TGCGCCAGCAGTGGCCAAGGGGGCGATGAGCAGTTCTTC	TRBV10-1	TRBD1	TRBJ2-1	few
CASSVATGVAAGSEQYF	TGTGCCAGCAGCGTAGCTACTGGGGTAGCGGCTGGGAGCGAGCAGTACTTC	TRBV9	.	TRBJ2-7	once
CASSPSLKQGANGYTF	TGTGCCAGCAGCCCTAGCCTTAAGCAGGGGGCGAATGGCTACACCTTC	TRBV7-6	TRBD1	TRBJ1-2	.
CASSRDRRYEQYF	TGCGCCAGCAGCCGGGACAGAAGATACGAGCAGTACTTC	TRBV4-3	TRBD1	TRBJ2-7	.
CAWSWGGYSNQPQHF	TGTGCCTGGAGTTGGGGGGGCTATAGCAATCAGCCCCAGCATTTT	TRBV30	.	TRBJ1-5	few
CASERTGTYSYEQYF	TGTGCCAGCGAACGGACGGGAACCTACTCCTACGAGCAGTACTTC	TRBV6-4	.	TRBJ2-7	.
CAINPGQGRTETQYF	TGTGCCATCAACCCGGGACAGGGCAGGACTGAGACCCAGTACTTC	TRBV10-3	TRBD1	TRBJ2-5	.
CASSSIQGARFTKNIQYF	TGTGCCAGCAGCTCGATACAGGGGGCGAGATTTACCAAAAACATTCAGTACTTC	TRBV7-9	TRBD1	TRBJ2-4	few
CASSEYRGTGEAFF	TGTGCCAGCAGTGAATATAGGGGCACGGGTGAAGCTTTCTTT	TRBV25-1	.	TRBJ1-1	.
CASSLVGLAGPTDTQYF	TGCGCCAGCAGCTTGGTGGGCCTAGCGGGGCCCACAGATACGCAGTATTTT	TRBV5-1	TRBD2	TRBJ2-3	.
CASSYRDRIDGYTF	TGTGCCAGCAGCTACCGGGACAGGATCGATGGCTACACCTTC	TRBV7-8	TRBD1	TRBJ1-2	.
CASLQSSGANVLTF	TGTGCCAGCTTACAGAGCTCTGGGGCCAACGTCCTGACTTTC	TRBV10-3	.	TRBJ2-6	.
CASSWGQSNEQFF	TGTGCCAGCAGCTGGGGACAGAGCAATGAGCAGTTCTTC	TRBV5-6	TRBD1	TRBJ2-1	.
CASSPGTGERAFF	TGTGCCAGCAGCCCCGGGACAGGGGAGAGAGCTTTCTTT	TRBV7-9	TRBD1	TRBJ1-1	.
CAWRDGERVSPLHF	TGTGCCTGGAGGGATGGCGAGAGGGTTTCACCCCTCCACTTT	TRBV30	.	TRBJ1-6	once
CSVATGWDSPLHF	TGCAGCGTAGCGACAGGGTGGGATTCACCCCTCCACTTT	TRBV29-1	TRBD1	TRBJ1-6	.
CASSQEGSGKGEQFF	TGCGCCAGCAGCCAAGAAGGTTCGGGGAAGGGTGAGCAGTTCTTC	TRBV4-1	.	TRBJ2-1	.
CAWSEGGGNTEAFF	TGTGCCTGGAGCGAGGGAGGGGGGAACACTGAAGCTTTCTTT	TRBV30	.	TRBJ1-1	.